The rows below give T cell receptor beta chains drawn from one sample of a study of cytotoxic CD8 clonotypes in ibrutinib-treated CLL. The method was immunoSEQ multiplex PCR; TCRdb's version includes in-frame clones alone and lacks a portion of them. The sample records about 130,000 clones, approximately 80% being singletons. The specimen was PBMCs, collected after 12 months of ibrutinib treatment. These receptor sequences come from a human donor with chronic lymphocytic leukemia. Each CDR3 is given with its conserved first and last residue. The D gene is left open where the match is weak. Clone size is stated in some rows and not others, as once, few, many or a class when expanded.

clone_size: -
j_call: TRBJ1-2
cdr3_length: 12
v_call: TRBV19
d_call: -
cdr3_aa: CASRRAVFGYTF
cdr3_nt: TGTGCCAGTAGAAGAGCAGTGTTCGGCTACACCTTC

clone_size: few
j_call: TRBJ2-6
cdr3_length: 14
v_call: TRBV2
d_call: -
cdr3_aa: CASSVNRDPNVLTF
cdr3_nt: TGTGCCAGCAGTGTAAACAGAGACCCCAACGTCCTGACTTTC

clone_size: few
j_call: TRBJ2-3
cdr3_length: 17
v_call: TRBV7-6
d_call: TRBD2
cdr3_aa: CASSSLTSHMIPDTQYF
cdr3_nt: TGTGCCAGCAGCTCGCTGACTAGCCACATGATCCCAGATACGCAGTATTTT

clone_size: -
j_call: TRBJ1-2
cdr3_length: 13
v_call: TRBV7-2
d_call: -
cdr3_aa: CASSLQSGLGYTF
cdr3_nt: TGTGCCAGCAGCTTGCAATCAGGGTTAGGCTACACCTTC

clone_size: once
j_call: TRBJ2-2
cdr3_length: 14
v_call: TRBV19
d_call: TRBD1
cdr3_aa: CATSGTGISGELFF
cdr3_nt: TGTGCCACCTCCGGGACAGGGATATCCGGGGAGCTGTTTTTT

clone_size: -
j_call: TRBJ1-5
cdr3_length: 13
v_call: TRBV6-5
d_call: TRBD1
cdr3_aa: CASSRQGIQPQHF
cdr3_nt: TGTGCCAGCAGTCGACAGGGGATCCAGCCCCAGCATTTT

clone_size: -
j_call: TRBJ2-5
cdr3_length: 14
v_call: TRBV7-9
d_call: TRBD2
cdr3_aa: CAGVISGRGETQYF
cdr3_nt: TGTGCCGGCGTGATTAGCGGGAGAGGCGAGACCCAGTACTTC

clone_size: -
j_call: TRBJ1-4
cdr3_length: 14
v_call: TRBV4-2
d_call: -
cdr3_aa: CASSLPGGNEKLFF
cdr3_nt: TGTGCCAGCAGCCTCCCGGGAGGCAATGAAAAACTGTTTTTT

clone_size: -
j_call: TRBJ1-1
cdr3_length: 13
v_call: TRBV7-3
d_call: -
cdr3_aa: CASSLGQGTEAFF
cdr3_nt: TGTGCCAGCAGCTTAGGCCAGGGCACTGAAGCTTTCTTT

clone_size: -
j_call: TRBJ2-4
cdr3_length: 14
v_call: TRBV19
d_call: -
cdr3_aa: CASSIGPGPNIQYF
cdr3_nt: TGTGCCAGTAGTATAGGGCCGGGACCAAACATTCAGTACTTC

clone_size: -
j_call: TRBJ2-7
cdr3_length: 15
v_call: TRBV7-9
d_call: TRBD2
cdr3_aa: CASSYSASGSREQYF
cdr3_nt: TGTGCCAGCAGCTATAGCGCTAGCGGGAGTCGCGAGCAGTACTTC

clone_size: -
j_call: TRBJ2-2
cdr3_length: 15
v_call: TRBV30
d_call: TRBD2
cdr3_aa: CAYLGLAGAGGELFF
cdr3_nt: TGTGCCTACTTAGGACTAGCGGGAGCGGGCGGGGAGCTGTTTTTT

clone_size: -
j_call: TRBJ1-1
cdr3_length: 14
v_call: TRBV19
d_call: -
cdr3_aa: CASRPKTGSTEAFF
cdr3_nt: TGTGCCAGTAGACCAAAAACAGGAAGCACTGAAGCTTTCTTT

clone_size: -
j_call: TRBJ2-7
cdr3_length: 14
v_call: TRBV6-6
d_call: -
cdr3_aa: CASSYEAVAYEQYF
cdr3_nt: TGTGCCAGCAGTTACGAAGCAGTAGCCTACGAGCAGTACTTC

clone_size: -
j_call: TRBJ1-1
cdr3_length: 13
v_call: TRBV29-1
d_call: TRBD1
cdr3_aa: CSAATGGGNEAFF
cdr3_nt: TGCAGCGCCGCTACAGGGGGAGGGAATGAAGCTTTCTTT

clone_size: -
j_call: TRBJ2-1
cdr3_length: 16
v_call: TRBV7-2
d_call: TRBD1
cdr3_aa: CASSRRGTGGYNEQFF
cdr3_nt: TGTGCCAGCAGCAGACGCGGGACAGGGGGCTACAATGAGCAGTTCTTC

clone_size: once
j_call: TRBJ2-1
cdr3_length: 14
v_call: TRBV11-2
d_call: -
cdr3_aa: CASSLDGFANEQFF
cdr3_nt: TGTGCCAGCAGCTTAGACGGTTTCGCGAATGAGCAGTTCTTC

clone_size: many
j_call: TRBJ2-2
cdr3_length: 13
v_call: TRBV4-2
d_call: -
cdr3_aa: CASSQFEGGELFF
cdr3_nt: TGTGCCAGCAGCCAATTTGAGGGGGGGGAGCTGTTTTTT

clone_size: -
j_call: TRBJ2-5
cdr3_length: 12
v_call: TRBV29-1
d_call: TRBD2
cdr3_aa: CSGGLEMETQYF
cdr3_nt: TGCAGCGGAGGACTAGAGATGGAGACCCAGTACTTC

clone_size: -
j_call: TRBJ1-1
cdr3_length: 13
v_call: TRBV11-2
d_call: -
cdr3_aa: CASSLDWTTEAFF
cdr3_nt: TGTGCCAGCAGCTTAGATTGGACCACTGAAGCTTTCTTT

clone_size: -
j_call: TRBJ1-5
cdr3_length: 17
v_call: TRBV27
d_call: TRBD1
cdr3_aa: CASSLSRTGYSNQPQHF
cdr3_nt: TGTGCCAGCAGTTTATCCAGGACAGGATATAGCAATCAGCCCCAGCATTTT

clone_size: -
j_call: TRBJ2-3
cdr3_length: 14
v_call: TRBV10-1
d_call: -
cdr3_aa: CASSESSGTDTQYF
cdr3_nt: TGCGCCAGCAGTGAATCTAGTGGTACAGATACGCAGTATTTT

clone_size: -
j_call: TRBJ2-3
cdr3_length: 14
v_call: TRBV6-5
d_call: -
cdr3_aa: CASSFSGGTDTQYF
cdr3_nt: TGTGCCAGCAGCTTTAGTGGGGGCACAGATACGCAGTATTTT

clone_size: -
j_call: TRBJ2-3
cdr3_length: 14
v_call: TRBV10-2
d_call: -
cdr3_aa: CASRYLEYTDTQYF
cdr3_nt: TGCGCCAGCAGATACTTAGAATACACAGATACGCAGTATTTT

clone_size: once
j_call: TRBJ2-3
cdr3_length: 19
v_call: TRBV7-2
d_call: TRBD1
cdr3_aa: CASSSLSRGYLAGTDTQYF
cdr3_nt: TGTGCCAGCAGCTCGCTGAGCAGGGGGTACCTAGCTGGGACAGATACGCAGTATTTT

clone_size: -
j_call: TRBJ2-7
cdr3_length: 14
v_call: TRBV7-9
d_call: TRBD2
cdr3_aa: CASSPLAGAYEQYF
cdr3_nt: TGTGCCAGCAGCCCCTTAGCGGGAGCCTACGAGCAGTACTTC

clone_size: -
j_call: TRBJ2-3
cdr3_length: 16
v_call: TRBV5-4
d_call: TRBD1
cdr3_aa: CASSLVGTGRGGTQYF
cdr3_nt: TGTGCCAGCAGCTTGGTAGGGACAGGGAGAGGAGGTACGCAGTATTTT

clone_size: -
j_call: TRBJ2-1
cdr3_length: 15
v_call: TRBV10-3
d_call: -
cdr3_aa: CAIRADYGSYNEQFF
cdr3_nt: TGTGCCATCAGAGCGGACTACGGCTCCTACAATGAGCAGTTCTTC

clone_size: -
j_call: TRBJ1-2
cdr3_length: 14
v_call: TRBV15
d_call: TRBD1
cdr3_aa: CATSVGQGAVGYTF
cdr3_nt: TGTGCCACCAGCGTAGGTCAGGGGGCCGTTGGCTACACCTTC

clone_size: -
j_call: TRBJ1-4
cdr3_length: 15
v_call: TRBV9
d_call: -
cdr3_aa: CASSVALELGEKLFF
cdr3_nt: TGTGCCAGCAGCGTAGCTTTAGAACTAGGGGAAAAACTGTTTTTT

clone_size: -
j_call: TRBJ1-1
cdr3_length: 14
v_call: TRBV5-1
d_call: -
cdr3_aa: CASSPLSMNTEAFF
cdr3_nt: TGCGCCAGCAGCCCCCTCTCGATGAACACTGAAGCTTTCTTT

clone_size: once
j_call: TRBJ2-3
cdr3_length: 13
v_call: TRBV14
d_call: -
cdr3_aa: CASSQDLAATQYF
cdr3_nt: TGTGCCAGCAGCCAAGATTTAGCCGCTACGCAGTATTTT

clone_size: few
j_call: TRBJ2-2
cdr3_length: 11
v_call: TRBV2
d_call: -
cdr3_aa: CASTTTGELFF
cdr3_nt: TGTGCCAGCACCACCACCGGGGAGCTGTTTTTT

clone_size: -
j_call: TRBJ1-5
cdr3_length: 15
v_call: TRBV2
d_call: -
cdr3_aa: CASRRDRDNSMSQHF
cdr3_nt: TGTGCCAGCAGACGAGATAGGGACAATAGCATGTCCCAGCATTTT

clone_size: few
j_call: TRBJ2-7
cdr3_length: 15
v_call: TRBV19
d_call: TRBD1
cdr3_aa: CASSLPGTGVYEQYF
cdr3_nt: TGTGCCAGTAGTCTCCCCGGGACAGGGGTCTACGAGCAGTACTTC

clone_size: -
j_call: TRBJ2-5
cdr3_length: 16
v_call: TRBV6-5
d_call: TRBD1
cdr3_aa: CASSYSPGQLQETQYF
cdr3_nt: TGTGCCAGCAGTTACTCCCCGGGACAGCTACAAGAGACCCAGTACTTC

clone_size: -
j_call: TRBJ2-5
cdr3_length: 15
v_call: TRBV4-3
d_call: -
cdr3_aa: CASSLGTPYQETQYF
cdr3_nt: TGCGCCAGCAGTCTAGGGACACCCTACCAAGAGACCCAGTACTTC

clone_size: once
j_call: TRBJ2-3
cdr3_length: 16
v_call: TRBV28
d_call: TRBD1
cdr3_aa: CASSFLGTGVADTQYF
cdr3_nt: TGTGCCAGCAGTTTTCTAGGGACAGGGGTGGCAGATACGCAGTATTTT

clone_size: -
j_call: TRBJ1-1
cdr3_length: 15
v_call: TRBV6-1
d_call: -
cdr3_aa: CASSQNAGTIVEAFF
cdr3_nt: TGTGCCAGCAGCCAGAATGCCGGGACAATCGTTGAAGCTTTCTTT

clone_size: -
j_call: TRBJ2-1
cdr3_length: 15
v_call: TRBV6-5
d_call: TRBD1
cdr3_aa: CASSRDRDGNNEQFF
cdr3_nt: TGTGCCAGCAGTCGTGACAGGGACGGCAACAATGAGCAGTTCTTC

clone_size: -
j_call: TRBJ2-1
cdr3_length: 13
v_call: TRBV7-6
d_call: -
cdr3_aa: CASSLPGEVEQFF
cdr3_nt: TGTGCCAGCAGCTTACCAGGGGAGGTTGAGCAGTTCTTC

clone_size: -
j_call: TRBJ2-1
cdr3_length: 14
v_call: TRBV4-3
d_call: -
cdr3_aa: CASSPRAVDNEQFF
cdr3_nt: TGCGCCAGCAGCCCTCGGGCAGTAGACAATGAGCAGTTCTTC

clone_size: -
j_call: TRBJ2-1
cdr3_length: 15
v_call: TRBV9
d_call: -
cdr3_aa: CASSVAGIAYNEQFF
cdr3_nt: TGTGCCAGCAGCGTAGCCGGGATCGCCTACAATGAGCAGTTCTTC

clone_size: once
j_call: TRBJ2-6
cdr3_length: 17
v_call: TRBV5-1
d_call: -
cdr3_aa: CASSFRDASSGANVLTF
cdr3_nt: TGCGCCAGCAGCTTCCGGGACGCCAGCTCTGGGGCCAACGTCCTGACTTTC

clone_size: -
j_call: TRBJ2-4
cdr3_length: 16
v_call: TRBV29-1
d_call: -
cdr3_aa: CSVISTVRIAKNIQYF
cdr3_nt: TGCAGCGTTATAAGCACAGTCAGAATAGCCAAAAACATTCAGTACTTC